The present TCR beta chain was sequenced within a study of beta chain features in type 1 diabetes. Study-wide context: Across every sample, over 100 million sorted cells were examined in total.

Study-wide results and caveats: VDJ junctions sequenced from type 1 diabetes patients showed fewer insertions and more deletions. In all four CD4+ subsets, TCRB CDR3 length was significantly, moderately reduced in type 1 diabetes.

The study reverse transcribed the entire isolated RNA, so it sequenced expressed TCRB transcripts. TCRdb keeps only in-frame clones here, not all; method: immunoSEQ multiplex PCR. This sample yields some 350,000 clones, of which around 9.6% are seen a single time; around 0.66% belongs to the top ten. Trimming removed 5 bases from V and 8 bases from J, with 13 bases in between. There are 13 residues in the CDR3. Germline assignment: CDR1 LNHDA and CDR2 SQIVND (reference sequence). The table lists this clone with many counts. Its antigen is unknown. The chain recombines TRBV19 with TRBJ2-1, with TRBD1 as a possible D gene (6 bases). The sequenced material came from central memory CD4+ T cells from blood. This clonotype was obtained from a man aged 30-40 years with type 1 diabetes. The CDR3 DNA reads TGTGCCAGTAGTGCTCAGGGGTTCGATGAGCAGTTCTTC. It is translated as CASSAQGFDEQFF.